A single sample is the source of the 12 T cell receptor beta chains below, sequenced in a study of blood T cell repertoires in COVID-19. Measured with immunoSEQ multiplex PCR; TCRdb has only the in-frame clones, and not every one. Altogether around 260,000 clones are present, more than 75% being singletons, with the ten largest covering about 9.2%. Sequencing was done on a sample of peripheral blood. The receptor set was obtained from a man aged 35-49 years who had recovered from COVID-19.

This clone was seen once. V usage is TRBV29-1 and J usage is TRBJ2-7; 7 nucleotides line up with TRBD2. The CDR3 has 13 residues. Per germline, CDR1 SQVTM and CDR2 ANQGSEA. V was pared by 6 bases and J by 5 bases, with 10 bases of the junction left unmatched. The CDR3 DNA reads as TGCAGCGTCGAGGGGCCGGGGGGACACGAGCAGTACTTC. This codes for CSVEGPGGHEQYF.

The chain joins TRBV6-2 or TRBV6-3 to TRBJ1-1; weak D call: TRBD1 (6 bases). The CDR3 extends over 16 amino acids. Germline V gene data show CDR1 as MNHEY and CDR2 as SVGEGT. Trimming stripped 2 bases from V and 1 base from J, with 14 bases between. Here the CDR3 reads CASSYITRTENTEAFF. For the CDR3, the DNA is TGTGCCAGCAGTTACATAACCCGGACAGAGAACACTGAAGCTTTCTTT.

The chain joins TRBV27 to TRBJ1-2; a possible D gene is TRBD1 (5 bases). The germline V gene has CDR1 MNHEY and CDR2 SMNVEV (reference sequence). V was trimmed by 2 bases and J by 0 bases, leaving 13 bases between them. This CDR3 spans 16 amino acids. The CDR3 DNA reads as TGTGCCAGCAGTTTACGGATGACAGTCCCTAACTATGGCTACACCTTC. Its translation: CASSLRMTVPNYGYTF.

The J gene is TRBJ1-1, the V gene TRBV18; no clear D. The CDR3 length is 12 residues. V lost 2 bases and J 6 bases, leaving 7 bases between the germline ends. The V gene's germline CDR1 is KGHSH and CDR2 LQKENI. CDR3 sequence (DNA): TGTGCCAGCTCACCAACGACTTCTGAAGCTTTCTTT. It codes for CASSPTTSEAFF.

In its sample, this clone was seen a few times. V is TRBV16 and J is TRBJ1-5; D call uncertain. The ends were cut back, 3 bases at V and 0 bases at J, with 6 bases in the middle. Germline CDR1 reads KGHSY; CDR2 reads FQNENV. The CDR3 consists of 14 residues. The CDR3 region is CASSQQRSNQPQHF. The CDR3 nucleotides are TGTGCCAGCAGCCAGCAGCGTAGCAATCAGCCCCAGCATTTT. Drawing the rest from reference TRBV16 and TRBJ1-5, the complete variable domain is GEEVAQTPKHLVRGEGQKAKLYCAPIKGHSYVFWYQQVLKNEFKFLISFQNENVFDETGMPKERFSAKCLPNSPCSLEIQATKLEDSAVYFCASSQQRSNQPQHFGDGTRLSIL.

This rearrangement joins TRBV7-2 to TRBJ2-7; 9 nucleotides agree with TRBD2. Unmatched junction bases numbered 8, after V lost 1 base and J lost 4 bases. Looked up from germline, CDR1 is SGHTA and CDR2 is FQGNSA. CDR3 length: 16 residues. CDR3 region: CASSLEGGLARYEQYF. Here the CDR3 DNA reads TGTGCCAGCAGCTTAGAGGGGGGACTAGCAAGGTACGAGCAGTACTTC.

This clone was seen only a few times. The chain has TRBV19 and TRBJ2-7, with 10 positions matching TRBD1. V gave up 3 bases and J gave up 5 bases; unmatched junction bases: 7. Germline V lookup: CDR1 LNHDA, CDR2 SQIVND (reference sequence). The CDR3 extends over 15 amino acids. The CDR3 here is CASSIPGTGADEQYF. Written as DNA, the CDR3 is TGTGCCAGTAGTATTCCCGGGACAGGGGCGGACGAGCAGTACTTC. The whole variable domain, filled in from reference TRBV19 and TRBJ2-7, reads DGGITQSPKYLFRKEGQNVTLSCEQNLNHDAMYWYRQDPGQGLRLIYYSQIVNDFQKGDIAEGYSVSREKKESFPLTVTSAQKNPTAFYLCASSIPGTGADEQYFGPGTRLTVT.

The chain uses TRBV19 and TRBJ2-7; weak D call: TRBD2 (5 bases). Per germline, CDR1 LNHDA and CDR2 SQIVND (reference sequence). V was shortened by 6 bases and J by 1 base, with 19 bases between the two germline ends. The CDR3 runs 16 residues. Written as DNA, the CDR3 is TGTGCCAGTAGCCGTGGGCGGGCCCAAGGATCCTACGAGCAGTACTTC. Its translation: CASSRGRAQGSYEQYF.

The genes are TRBV14 and TRBJ2-1; 9 bases fit TRBD2. This CDR3 spans 16 amino acids. Trimming cost V 4 bases and J 7 bases; bases outside gene matches: 11. The germline CDR1 and CDR2 sequences are SGHDN and FVKESK. CDR3 in amino acids: CASSPLAGGIRNEQFF. The CDR3 coding sequence is TGTGCCAGCAGCCCCCTTGCGGGAGGGATCAGAAATGAGCAGTTCTTC.

V usage is TRBV6-2 or TRBV6-3 and J usage is TRBJ2-6, with TRBD2 matching over 10 bases. The CDR3 totals 16 residues. Per germline, CDR1 MNHEY and CDR2 SVGEGT. V lost 5 bases, J lost 2 bases, and 3 bases stayed unmatched. CDR3 nucleotides: TGTGCCAGCAGTAAGCGGGGGGGCGCTGGGGCCAACGTCCTGACTTTC. Protein sequence: CASSKRGGAGANVLTF.

The chain is built from TRBV6-6 and TRBJ2-2, with 7 bases lining up with TRBD2. The CDR3 spans 15 residues. V lost 2 bases to trimming and J lost 7 bases; unmatched junction nucleotides: 7. Germline CDR1 and CDR2: MNHNY and SVGAGI (reference sequence). The DNA of the CDR3 is TGTGCCAGCAGTTACGTCGGGGGGACTGGCGGGGAGCTGTTTTTT. It is translated as CASSYVGGTGGELFF.

This chain uses TRBV3-1 (or the pseudogene TRBV3-2) with TRBJ2-2; TRBD2 agrees at 7 bases. With V trimmed by 1 base and J by 4 bases, 6 bases remained unmatched. The CDR3 is made up of 16 amino acids. Germline loops: CDR1 LGHDT, CDR2 YNNKEL (reference sequence). The CDR3 is CASSQGHGGITGELFF. In DNA, the CDR3 is TGTGCCAGCAGCCAAGGCCACGGGGGGATCACCGGGGAGCTGTTTTTT.